The clone carrying this T cell receptor beta chain was seen just once. This CDR3 spans 15 amino acids. In germline, CDR1 is LNHDA, CDR2 SQIVND (reference sequence). V was cut by 3 bases and J by 3 bases, with 11 bases left in between. Sequencing used immunoSEQ multiplex PCR; TCRdb keeps in-frame clones, though not all of them. The profile shows approximately 440,000 clones, about nine tenths of them singletons. The data originate from a study of blood T cell repertoires in COVID-19. The sequenced material came from PBMCs or T cells enriched from blood (not recorded which). The clonotype was recovered from a woman aged 18-29 years who had recovered from COVID-19. The chain couples TRBV19 to TRBJ2-2, with D possibly matching TRBD1 (6 bases). CDR3 coding DNA: TGTGCCAGTAGTATGAGGGCAGGGGACACCGGGGAGCTGTTTTTT. It is translated as CASSMRAGDTGELFF.